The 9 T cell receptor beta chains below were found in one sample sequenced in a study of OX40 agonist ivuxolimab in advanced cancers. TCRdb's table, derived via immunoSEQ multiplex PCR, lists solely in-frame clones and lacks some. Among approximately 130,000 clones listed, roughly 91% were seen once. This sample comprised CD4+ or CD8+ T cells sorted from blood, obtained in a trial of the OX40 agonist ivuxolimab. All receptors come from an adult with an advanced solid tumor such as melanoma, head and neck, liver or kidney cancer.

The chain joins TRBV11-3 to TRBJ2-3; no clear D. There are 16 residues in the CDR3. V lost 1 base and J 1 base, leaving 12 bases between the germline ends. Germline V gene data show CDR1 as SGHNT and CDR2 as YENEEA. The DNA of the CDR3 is TGTGCCAGCAGCTTAGGGAACTCTGGAGGCACAGATACGCAGTATTTT. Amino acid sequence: CASSLGNSGGTDTQYF. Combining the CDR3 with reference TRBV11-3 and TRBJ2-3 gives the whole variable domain EAGVVQSPRYKIIEKKQPVAFWCNPISGHNTLYWYLQNLGQGPELLIRYENEEAVDDSQLPKDRFSAERLKGVDSTLKIQPAELGDSAVYLCASSLGNSGGTDTQYFGPGTRLTVL.

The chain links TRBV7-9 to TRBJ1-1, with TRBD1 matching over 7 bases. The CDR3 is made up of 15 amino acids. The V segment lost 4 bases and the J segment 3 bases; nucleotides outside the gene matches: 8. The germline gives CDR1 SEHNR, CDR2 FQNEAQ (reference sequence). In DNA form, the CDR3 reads TGTGCCAGCAGCTCACTGACAGGGCTCGACACTGAAGCTTTCTTT. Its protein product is CASSSLTGLDTEAFF.

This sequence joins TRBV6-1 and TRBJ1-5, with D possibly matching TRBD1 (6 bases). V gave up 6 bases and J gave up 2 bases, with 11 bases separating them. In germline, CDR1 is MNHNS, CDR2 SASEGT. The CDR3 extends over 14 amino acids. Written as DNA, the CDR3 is TGTGCCAGCAGGGACCCAGGGGGCAATCAGCCCCAGCATTTT. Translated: CASRDPGGNQPQHF.

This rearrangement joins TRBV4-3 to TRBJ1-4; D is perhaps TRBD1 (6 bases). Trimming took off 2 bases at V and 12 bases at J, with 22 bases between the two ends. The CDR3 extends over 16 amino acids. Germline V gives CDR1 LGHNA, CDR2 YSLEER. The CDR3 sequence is CASSQPGALGVGELFF. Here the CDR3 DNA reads TGCGCCAGCAGCCAACCAGGGGCCCTGGGGGTAGGGGAACTGTTTTTT.

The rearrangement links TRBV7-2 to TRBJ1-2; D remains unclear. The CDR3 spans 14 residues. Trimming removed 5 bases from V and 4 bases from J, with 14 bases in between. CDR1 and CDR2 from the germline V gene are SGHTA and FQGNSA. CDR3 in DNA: TGTGCCAGCAGCCCCCGTGAAGCTTTCTATGGCTACACCTTC. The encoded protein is CASSPREAFYGYTF.

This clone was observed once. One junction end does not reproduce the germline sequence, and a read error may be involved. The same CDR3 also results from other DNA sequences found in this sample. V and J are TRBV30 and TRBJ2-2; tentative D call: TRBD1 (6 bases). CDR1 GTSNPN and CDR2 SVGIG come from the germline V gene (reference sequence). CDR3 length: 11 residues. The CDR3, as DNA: TGTGCCTGGAGTGTTGAGGGGGAACTGTTTTTT. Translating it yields CAWSVEGELFF.

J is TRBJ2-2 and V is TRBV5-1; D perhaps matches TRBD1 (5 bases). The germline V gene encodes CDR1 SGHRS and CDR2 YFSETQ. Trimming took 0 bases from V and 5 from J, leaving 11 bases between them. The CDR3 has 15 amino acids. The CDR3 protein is CASSLARGWTGELFF. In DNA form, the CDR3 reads TGCGCCAGCAGCTTGGCAAGGGGTTGGACCGGGGAGCTGTTTTTT.

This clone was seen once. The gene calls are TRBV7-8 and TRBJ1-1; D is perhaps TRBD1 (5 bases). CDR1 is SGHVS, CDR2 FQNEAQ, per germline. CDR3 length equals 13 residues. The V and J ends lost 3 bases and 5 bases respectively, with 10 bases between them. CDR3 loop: CASSFGGGTEAFF. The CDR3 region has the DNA TGTGCCAGCAGCTTCGGGGGAGGAACTGAAGCTTTCTTT.

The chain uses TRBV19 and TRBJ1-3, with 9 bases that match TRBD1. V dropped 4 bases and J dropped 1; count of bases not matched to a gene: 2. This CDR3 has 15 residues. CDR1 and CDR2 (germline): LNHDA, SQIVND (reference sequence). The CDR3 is CASSRDRASGNTIYF. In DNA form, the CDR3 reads TGTGCCAGTAGTAGGGACAGGGCTTCTGGAAACACCATATATTTT.